This TCR beta chain was sequenced for a study of control samples from healthy donors and cancer patients. TCRdb's table, derived via immunoSEQ multiplex PCR, lists solely in-frame clones and lacks some. The sample has some 150,000 clones, approximately 92% seen once; the top ten hold about 4%. Deletions cut 6 bases from V and 3 bases from J, with 20 bases between. CDR3 length: 16 residues. Germline CDR1 is LNHDA and CDR2 is SQIVND (reference sequence). The sequencing input was blood. V gene TRBV19 combines with J gene TRBJ1-2; TRBD1 might be the D (5 bases). The sequence was collected from a woman in her sixties in good health. This CDR3 reads CASSRVGAEIYYGYTF. In DNA, the CDR3 is TGTGCCAGTAGCCGCGTTGGGGCAGAGATTTACTATGGCTACACCTTC.